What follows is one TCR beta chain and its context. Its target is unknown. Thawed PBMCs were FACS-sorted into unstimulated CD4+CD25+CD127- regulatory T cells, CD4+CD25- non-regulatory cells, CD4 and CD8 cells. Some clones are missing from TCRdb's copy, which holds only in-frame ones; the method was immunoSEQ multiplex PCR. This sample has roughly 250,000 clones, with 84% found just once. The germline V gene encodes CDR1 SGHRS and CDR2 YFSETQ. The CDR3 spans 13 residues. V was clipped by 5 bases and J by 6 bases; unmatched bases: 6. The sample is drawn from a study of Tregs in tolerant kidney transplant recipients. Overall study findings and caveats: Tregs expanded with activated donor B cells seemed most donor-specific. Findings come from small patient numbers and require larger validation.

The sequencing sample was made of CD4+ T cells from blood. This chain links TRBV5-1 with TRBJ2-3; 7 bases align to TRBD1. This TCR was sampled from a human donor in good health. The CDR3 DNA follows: TGCGCCAGCAGTAGTGGGACAGTCGATACGCAGTATTTT. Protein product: CASSSGTVDTQYF. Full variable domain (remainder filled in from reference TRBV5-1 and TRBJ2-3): KAGVTQTPRYLIKTRGQQVTLSCSPISGHRSVSWYQQTPGQGLQFLFEYFSETQRNKGNFPGRFSGRQFSNSRSEMNVSTLELGDSALYLCASSSGTVDTQYFGPGTRLTVL.